What follows are 9 T cell receptor beta chains derived from one specimen sequenced in a study of T-cell reconstitution after alpha-beta-depleted transplantation in children. Unique molecular identifiers were used in preparing the TCRbeta library. Each CDR3 protein is one row after TCRdb ran MiXCR on the PCR reads. The profile shows approximately 200,000 distinct CDR3 sequences, roughly 15% of them singletons. The sample consisted of PBMCs from the stem cell graft donor, taken from the stem cell graft. All receptors derive from a human donor who donated a stem cell graft to a child with acute lymphoblastic leukemia.

On this clonotype itself: A single base separates this from a much larger clone, so it may be a read error. This chain joins TRBV11-2 and TRBJ2-3; D is uncertain. CDR3 length: 15 residues. Germline CDR1 reads SGHAT; CDR2 reads FQNNGV. The ends were cut back, 8 bases at V and 10 bases at J, with 25 bases in the middle. CDR3 coding DNA: TGTGCCAGCGACTGGAAAACGCAAGCGCCTCTATCGCAGTATTTT. It yields the protein CASDWKTQAPLSQYF.

The chain couples TRBV11-2 to TRBJ2-7; no clear D. The germline gives CDR1 SGHAT, CDR2 FQNNGV. Trimming removed 0 bases from V and 2 bases from J, with 11 bases in between. The CDR3 is 15 residues long. The CDR3 here is CASSLDLALTYEQYF. In DNA form, the CDR3 reads TGTGCCAGCAGCTTAGATCTCGCGCTTACCTACGAGCAGTACTTC. Looking up the rest from reference TRBV11-2 and TRBJ2-7 gives the full variable domain: EAGVAQSPRYKIIEKRQSVAFWCNPISGHATLYWYQQILGQGPKLLIQFQNNGVVDDSQLPKDRFSAERLKGVDSTLKIQPAKLEDSAVYLCASSLDLALTYEQYFGPGTRLTVT.

The sample holds many counts of this clonotype. The chain employs TRBV5-5 and TRBJ2-1; 7 bases agree with TRBD2. The V gene's germline CDR1 is SGHKS and CDR2 YYEKEE (reference sequence). V shed 4 bases, J shed 7 bases, and the junction held 17 bases outside the gene matches. CDR3 size: 17 residues. CDR3 sequence reads: CASSPMGGRGQKNEQFF. The CDR3 DNA follows: TGTGCCAGCAGCCCCATGGGCGGGAGAGGCCAAAAAAATGAGCAGTTCTTC.

This clonotype was counted a few times. V is TRBV20-1 and J is TRBJ2-4; 9 positions agree with TRBD1. The V gene's germline CDR1 is DFQATT and CDR2 SNEGSKA (reference sequence). J gave up 5 bases and V 3 bases, and 26 bases lay outside the gene matches. The CDR3 covers 21 residues. The CDR3 DNA sequence: TGCAGTGCTAGGGGAATCCCCGGACAGGGGTTTATTTCGGGTCGTCAAAACATTCAGTACTTC. Its protein is CSARGIPGQGFISGRQNIQYF.

The chain combines TRBV29-1 with TRBJ1-2; unclear D gene. The CDR3 length is 13 residues. Germline assignment: CDR1 SQVTM and CDR2 ANQGSEA. V was shortened by 3 bases and J by 5 bases, with 13 bases between the two germline ends. The CDR3 DNA reads TGCAGCGTTGAGGCAGGTCGGCCTTATGGCTACACCTTC. It specifies CSVEAGRPYGYTF.

This clonotype came up many times. The J gene is TRBJ2-1, the V gene TRBV28; TRBD2 matches 11 bases. The CDR3 consists of 16 residues. The V segment lost 4 bases and the J segment 3 bases; nucleotides outside the gene matches: 5. CDR1 and CDR2 (germline): MDHEN, SYDVKM. The CDR3 loop is CASSSGSGRGYNEQFF. In DNA, the CDR3 is TGTGCCAGCAGTTCCGGTAGCGGGAGGGGCTACAATGAGCAGTTCTTC.

V is TRBV4-1 and J is TRBJ2-7; D tentatively fits TRBD1 or TRBD2 (5 bases each). CDR1 is MGHRA and CDR2 is YSYEKL in the germline V gene. CDR3 length equals 15 residues. V dropped 5 bases and J dropped 1 base, with 15 bases sitting between them. Here the CDR3 DNA reads TGCGCCAGCAGCGAATCGGGACGGAGATCCTACGAGCAGTACTTC. It specifies CASSESGRRSYEQYF.

This clonotype was seen at least ten times. J is TRBJ1-2 and V is TRBV24-1, with D unclear. The germline gives CDR1 KGHDR, CDR2 SFDVKD. This CDR3 comprises 13 residues. V was shortened by 5 bases and J by 4 bases, with 10 bases between the two germline ends. The CDR3 DNA follows: TGTGCCACCAGTGCCTCTCAGGCCTATGGCTACACCTTC. It translates to CATSASQAYGYTF.

This clonotype was observed many times. This sequence joins TRBV7-9 and TRBJ2-4, with D perhaps matching TRBD2 (5 bases). The CDR3 extends over 13 amino acids. From germline, CDR1 is SEHNR and CDR2 FQNEAQ (reference sequence). Trimming cost V 5 bases and J 8 bases, with 13 bases left between them. The CDR3 is CASSPLEGDIQYF. For the CDR3, the DNA is TGTGCCAGCAGCCCTCTAGAGGGTGACATTCAGTACTTC.